The following is a T cell receptor beta chain sequence with its context. Its antigen is unknown. The junction departs from germline at one end; a sequencing error may be responsible. At the DNA level, this CDR3 is encoded by other sequences in the same sample as well. This sample is drawn from a study of cytomegalovirus exposure and HLA in healthy donors. Broader study findings: Per a prior analysis, the majority of TCR beta V segments were productive roughly 87% or roughly 30% of the time. Researchers reported from a later analysis that most CMV-associated TCR beta chains appeared HLA-restricted. What a later analysis showed was that several of the most significant clusters appeared linked to common viral pathogens.

Both 60 Vbeta primers and 13 Jbeta primers went into the PCR. Using immunoSEQ multiplex PCR, the repertoire was profiled, and TCRdb retains in-frame clones only, with some absent. The data show about 270,000 clones, about 75% seen once. CDR3 size: 15 residues. Germline loops: CDR1 MNHEY, CDR2 SVGAGI. The receptor comes from a female donor in good health and CMV-seronegative. The V and J genes are TRBV6-5 and TRBJ2-2; the D gene is possibly TRBD2 (5 bases). The sequenced sample consisted of PBMCs. CDR3 loop: CASSATWRVPGELFF. The CDR3 DNA reads TGCGCCAGCAGTGCGACCTGGCGGGTACCCGGGGAGCTGTTTTTT.